A selection of T cell receptor beta chains follows, all from one sample in a study of blood T cells in healthy people across ages. TCRdb ran MiXCR on the 5' RACE reads and lists one entry per CDR3 protein. The repertoire holds about 1.4 million distinct CDR3 sequences, with 45% to 70% as singletons. Material for sequencing was blood. The receptors come from a man aged 18 to 29 in good health. The CDR3 runs from the conserved cysteine through the conserved F or W. The order of the fields is D gene, V gene, clone size, CDR3 length, J gene, CDR3 DNA, CDR3 protein. D genes are given only for firm matches. The listing skips clone size in some rows; elsewhere it reads once, few, many or a size class.

D: TRBD1
V: TRBV12-3/TRBV12-4
size: NA
length: 14
J: TRBJ2-3
DNA: TGTGCCAGCACCAGGGACAGGGTTACAGATACGCAGTATTTT
CDR3: CASTRDRVTDTQYF

D: TRBD1
V: TRBV15
size: NA
length: 18
J: TRBJ1-4
DNA: TGTGCCACCAGCAGACTGCAAAGCCGGGACAGGCTTCGTGAAAAACTGTTTTTT
CDR3: CATSRLQSRDRLREKLFF

D: TRBD2
V: TRBV27
size: NA
length: 18
J: TRBJ2-7
DNA: TGTGCCAGCAGTCAACGGACTAGCGGGAGGGCAGCGGTCTATGAGCAGTACTTC
CDR3: CASSQRTSGRAAVYEQYF

D: NA
V: TRBV9
size: NA
length: 13
J: TRBJ1-1
DNA: TGTGCCAGCAGTGTGACTGCTAACACTGAAGCTTTCTTT
CDR3: CASSVTANTEAFF

D: NA
V: TRBV28
size: few
length: 12
J: TRBJ2-1
DNA: TGTGCCAGCAAGATAACGGGCAATGAGCAGTTCTTC
CDR3: CASKITGNEQFF

D: TRBD2
V: TRBV20-1
size: NA
length: 15
J: TRBJ2-3
DNA: TGCAGTGCTAGAGATGGGGGGGGTAGCACAGATACGCAGTATTTT
CDR3: CSARDGGGSTDTQYF

D: NA
V: TRBV2
size: once
length: 12
J: TRBJ2-7
DNA: TGTGCCAGCAGTGCCGCAGCCTACGAGCAGTACTTC
CDR3: CASSAAAYEQYF

D: NA
V: TRBV4-1
size: few
length: 14
J: TRBJ2-7
DNA: TGCGCCAGCAGCCAAGAATCCGGGGGTCACGAGCAGTACTTC
CDR3: CASSQESGGHEQYF

D: TRBD1
V: TRBV4-1
size: few
length: 15
J: TRBJ1-1
DNA: TGCGCCAGCAGCCAGACAGGGGTGCCGAACACTGAAGCTTTCTTT
CDR3: CASSQTGVPNTEAFF

D: NA
V: TRBV10-1
size: NA
length: 13
J: TRBJ2-5
DNA: TGCGCCAGCAGTCCGGGTTTTATAGAGACCCAGTACTTC
CDR3: CASSPGFIETQYF

D: NA
V: TRBV7-9
size: NA
length: 16
J: TRBJ2-1
DNA: TGTGCCAGCAGCTTATCGGGGACGCGCAGTGGGAATGAGCAGTTCTTC
CDR3: CASSLSGTRSGNEQFF

D: TRBD1
V: TRBV12-3/TRBV12-4
size: NA
length: 13
J: TRBJ2-5
DNA: TGTGCCAGCCGACCAGGGGGCTACGAGACCCAGTACTTC
CDR3: CASRPGGYETQYF

D: NA
V: TRBV4-3
size: NA
length: 16
J: TRBJ2-3
DNA: TGCGCCAGCAGCCAGTACAGGGAGGGGATCACAGATACGCAGTATTTT
CDR3: CASSQYREGITDTQYF

D: NA
V: TRBV20-1
size: NA
length: 14
J: TRBJ2-3
DNA: TGCAGTGCTAGACGTCCGATTGGCGAAGATACGCAGTATTTT
CDR3: CSARRPIGEDTQYF

D: TRBD1
V: TRBV5-1
size: NA
length: 16
J: TRBJ2-3
DNA: TGCGCCAGCAGCCTACAGGGGGCTCGTCTTACAGATACGCAGTATTTT
CDR3: CASSLQGARLTDTQYF

D: NA
V: TRBV12-3/TRBV12-4
size: NA
length: 16
J: TRBJ1-2
DNA: TGTGCCAGCAGTCCGGTGACGGGCCTATCACTCTATGGCTACACCTTC
CDR3: CASSPVTGLSLYGYTF

D: NA
V: TRBV3-1
size: once
length: 14
J: TRBJ2-5
DNA: TGTGCCAGCAGTCGTTCCCAGGGGGGGGAGACCCAGTACTTC
CDR3: CASSRSQGGETQYF

D: TRBD2
V: TRBV27
size: few
length: 16
J: TRBJ2-3
DNA: TGTGCCAGCAGTTTCTTCACTAGCGGGGTTGTTGATACGCAGTATTTT
CDR3: CASSFFTSGVVDTQYF

D: NA
V: TRBV27
size: once
length: 13
J: TRBJ1-2
DNA: TGTGCCAGCAGTTCGGGCAAGGCCTATGGCTACACCTTC
CDR3: CASSSGKAYGYTF

D: NA
V: TRBV7-8
size: few
length: 16
J: TRBJ2-3
DNA: TGTGCCAGCAGCTTAGGGCCTGCTGGTGAATGGAATACGCAGTATTTT
CDR3: CASSLGPAGEWNTQYF

D: TRBD1
V: TRBV20-1
size: NA
length: 14
J: TRBJ2-3
DNA: TGCAGTGCAATACCGGGACAGGGCACAGATACGCAGTATTTT
CDR3: CSAIPGQGTDTQYF

D: NA
V: TRBV20-1
size: NA
length: 14
J: TRBJ2-5
DNA: TGCAGTGCTCTTAAAGGCCAGGCACAAGAGACCCAGTACTTC
CDR3: CSALKGQAQETQYF

D: NA
V: TRBV7-2
size: few
length: 12
J: TRBJ1-2
DNA: TGTGCCAGCAGCCCCCGGTCCTATGGCTACACCTTC
CDR3: CASSPRSYGYTF

D: TRBD2
V: TRBV7-9
size: NA
length: 20
J: TRBJ2-3
DNA: TGTGCCAGCAGCCTCCCACCACCGGGACTAGCGGGGGCTAGCACAGATACGCAGTATTTT
CDR3: CASSLPPPGLAGASTDTQYF

D: TRBD2
V: TRBV7-2
size: few
length: 14
J: TRBJ2-1
DNA: TGTGCCAGCAGCTCTGGACTAGAGGTGAAAACGCAGTTCTTC
CDR3: CASSSGLEVKTQFF

D: NA
V: TRBV4-1
size: NA
length: 16
J: TRBJ2-5
DNA: TGCGCCAGCAGCCTCGTGAGTATGCACAAGGAAGAGACCCAGTACTTC
CDR3: CASSLVSMHKEETQYF

D: TRBD1
V: TRBV2
size: NA
length: 16
J: TRBJ2-1
DNA: TGTGCCAGCAGTAACTACAGGGGGCGCTCGGGCAATGAGCAGTTCTTC
CDR3: CASSNYRGRSGNEQFF

D: NA
V: TRBV7-2
size: NA
length: 16
J: TRBJ2-7
DNA: TGTGCCAGCAGCTTAGTGGGTAGCGAAAAAGGATACGAGCAGTACTTC
CDR3: CASSLVGSEKGYEQYF

D: NA
V: TRBV7-2
size: NA
length: 13
J: TRBJ1-4
DNA: TGTGCCAGCAGCCTAGCGGCTAATGAAAAACTGTTTTTT
CDR3: CASSLAANEKLFF

D: TRBD2
V: TRBV7-6
size: NA
length: 17
J: TRBJ2-3
DNA: TGTGCCAGCAGCTTAAGTCCGAGCGGGAGGCCCACAGATACGCAGTATTTT
CDR3: CASSLSPSGRPTDTQYF

D: TRBD2
V: TRBV20-1
size: NA
length: 14
J: TRBJ2-1
DNA: TGCAGTGCTAGCGGGGGGACCTTCTACAATGAGCAGTTCTTC
CDR3: CSASGGTFYNEQFF

D: NA
V: TRBV7-2
size: NA
length: 14
J: TRBJ1-2
DNA: TGTGCCAGCAGCTTAGCGCGCATGGCCTATGGCTACACCTTC
CDR3: CASSLARMAYGYTF

D: TRBD2
V: TRBV24-1
size: NA
length: 16
J: TRBJ2-5
DNA: TGTGCCACCAGTGATCCCGGGACTAGCGGTATAGAGACCCAGTACTTC
CDR3: CATSDPGTSGIETQYF

D: NA
V: TRBV4-1
size: few
length: 13
J: TRBJ1-5
DNA: TGCGCCAGCAGCATTACCACGAATCAGCCCCAGCATTTT
CDR3: CASSITTNQPQHF

D: NA
V: TRBV29-1
size: NA
length: 13
J: TRBJ2-1
DNA: TGCAGCGGACCCACGGGAGTGGTGGATGAGCAGTTCTTC
CDR3: CSGPTGVVDEQFF

D: TRBD1
V: TRBV20-1
size: NA
length: 13
J: TRBJ1-2
DNA: TGCAGTGCTAAACCCGGGACAGCCTATGGCTACACCTTC
CDR3: CSAKPGTAYGYTF

D: NA
V: TRBV27
size: NA
length: 15
J: TRBJ1-2
DNA: TGTGCCAGCAGTTTAGGGGTCGGGGGCCCCTATGGCTACACCTTC
CDR3: CASSLGVGGPYGYTF

D: TRBD2
V: TRBV7-2
size: NA
length: 17
J: TRBJ2-3
DNA: TGTGCCAGCAGCCTCCTAAGGACTAGCGGGAGCACAGATACGCAGTATTTT
CDR3: CASSLLRTSGSTDTQYF

D: NA
V: TRBV20-1
size: NA
length: 15
J: TRBJ1-5
DNA: TGCAGTGCTCATCCCCGGGACAATAGCAATCAGCCCCAGCATTTT
CDR3: CSAHPRDNSNQPQHF

D: TRBD1
V: TRBV6-5
size: NA
length: 16
J: TRBJ2-7
DNA: TGTGCCAGCAGTTACGCCGATCGACAGGGAGCCTACGAGCAGTACTTC
CDR3: CASSYADRQGAYEQYF

D: NA
V: TRBV3-1
size: NA
length: 16
J: TRBJ2-2
DNA: TGTGCCAGCAGCCAAGATCTGGTACTAGCAACCGGGGAGCTGTTTTTT
CDR3: CASSQDLVLATGELFF

D: TRBD1
V: TRBV2
size: NA
length: 14
J: TRBJ1-2
DNA: TGTGCCAGCAAACCGACAGGGGGCCATAGTGGCTACACCTTC
CDR3: CASKPTGGHSGYTF

D: NA
V: TRBV4-1
size: NA
length: 20
J: TRBJ1-5
DNA: TGCACCAGCAGCCGTGTGCCCTTAGACAGCGACCTAAATAGCAATCAGCCCCAGCATTTT
CDR3: CTSSRVPLDSDLNSNQPQHF

D: NA
V: TRBV6-5
size: NA
length: 13
J: TRBJ2-7
DNA: TGTGCCAGCAGTTACGGGGGGGGCGACGAGCAGTACTTC
CDR3: CASSYGGGDEQYF

D: NA
V: TRBV20-1
size: NA
length: 16
J: TRBJ2-1
DNA: TGCAGTGCTAGAGATCAGGAGACTCCGTTTTACAATGAGCAGTTCTTC
CDR3: CSARDQETPFYNEQFF

D: NA
V: TRBV6-2/TRBV6-3
size: NA
length: 15
J: TRBJ2-7
DNA: TGTGCCAGCAGTCGAGAGATGGCGGGCCCCTACGAGCAGTACTTC
CDR3: CASSREMAGPYEQYF

D: NA
V: TRBV7-2
size: few
length: 15
J: TRBJ1-4
DNA: TGTGCCAGCAGCACGACGGAGGGGGGGGGTGAAAAACTGTTTTTT
CDR3: CASSTTEGGGEKLFF

D: NA
V: TRBV27
size: NA
length: 17
J: TRBJ2-7
DNA: TGTGCCAGCAGTGCAAACCGTCGGACACTATACTCCTACGAGCAGTACTTC
CDR3: CASSANRRTLYSYEQYF

D: NA
V: TRBV6-2/TRBV6-3
size: NA
length: 13
J: TRBJ2-7
DNA: TGTGCCAGCAACCTATACTCCTACAATGAGCAGTACTTC
CDR3: CASNLYSYNEQYF

D: TRBD2
V: TRBV5-1
size: NA
length: 16
J: TRBJ2-1
DNA: TGCGCCAGCAGCTTGGCTTCGGGACTAGCGGGGTATGAGCAGTTCTTC
CDR3: CASSLASGLAGYEQFF

D: NA
V: TRBV7-9
size: NA
length: 12
J: TRBJ2-5
DNA: TGTGCCAGCAGCTTAATAGAAGAGACCCAGTACTTC
CDR3: CASSLIEETQYF

D: NA
V: TRBV18
size: few
length: 18
J: TRBJ2-7
DNA: TGTGCCAGCTCACCACCAGGTAGCGCCAGCTCCAGCTCCTACGAGCAGTACTTC
CDR3: CASSPPGSASSSSYEQYF